Reported below is one T cell receptor beta chain. This sample was taken from a study of cytomegalovirus exposure and HLA in healthy donors. 60 Vbeta and 13 Jbeta primers were used in PCR. Libraries were prepared by immunoSEQ multiplex PCR; TCRdb keeps only in-frame clonotypes and omits some of them. The table lists some 170,000 clones, more than 80% of them singletons, with over 10% in the top ten. CDR1 MNHEY and CDR2 SVGAGI come from the germline V gene. This CDR3 contains 14 residues. J lost 7 bases, V lost 8 bases, and 10 bases had no gene match. The TCR originated in a woman aged 45-60 years in good health and CMV-seronegative. This chain joins TRBV6-5 and TRBJ1-2; 10 bases map to TRBD1. The source material was PBMCs. The CDR3 DNA is TGTGCCAGCCGCGGACAGGGGGAATTTCGTGGCTACACCTTC. Translating it yields CASRGQGEFRGYTF.